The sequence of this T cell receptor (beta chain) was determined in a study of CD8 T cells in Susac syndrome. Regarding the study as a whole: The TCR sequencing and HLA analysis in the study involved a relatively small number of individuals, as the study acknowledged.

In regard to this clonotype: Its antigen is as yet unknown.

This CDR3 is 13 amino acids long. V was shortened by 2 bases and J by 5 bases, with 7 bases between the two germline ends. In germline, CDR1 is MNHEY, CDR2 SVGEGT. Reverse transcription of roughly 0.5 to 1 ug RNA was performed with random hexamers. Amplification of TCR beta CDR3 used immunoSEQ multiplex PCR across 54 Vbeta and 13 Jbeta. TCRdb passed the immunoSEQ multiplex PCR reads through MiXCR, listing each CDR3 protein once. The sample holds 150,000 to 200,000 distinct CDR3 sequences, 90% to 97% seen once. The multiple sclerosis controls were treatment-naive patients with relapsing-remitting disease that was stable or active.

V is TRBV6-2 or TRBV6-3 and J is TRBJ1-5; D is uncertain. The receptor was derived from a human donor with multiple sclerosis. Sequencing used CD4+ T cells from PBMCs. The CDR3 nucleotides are TGTGCCAGCAGTTACGAGGTCTATCAGCCCCAGCATTTT. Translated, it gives CASSYEVYQPQHF.